The present T cell receptor (beta chain) was sequenced within a study of molecular identifiers for immune sequencing clone quantification. Whole-study findings and limits: Detecting spiked Jurkat TCR RNA from one cell among about a million naive cells was reportedly possible. Clones with over 20 RNA copies captured over 99% of effector molecules but under 1% of naive ones.

Sorting captured naive CD8 T cells as CD8+CD4-CCR7+CD45RA+. MiXCR, applied by TCRdb to the PCR reads, yields one record per CDR3 protein. The repertoire consists of roughly 40,000 distinct CDR3 sequences, with approximately 17% occurring once and the leading ten covering around 7%. This CDR3 spans 13 amino acids. In germline, CDR1 is SGHTA, CDR2 FQGNSA. This clonotype appeared many times. What it recognizes is unknown. At one of its ends the junction is not consistent with the germline gene, which may arise from a read error. This clonotype was obtained from a human donor in good health. Some libraries in this study had Jurkat cell RNA spiked in. Source material: naive CD8+ T cells from blood, with Jurkat cell RNA spiked in. Documented subset: FACS-sorted CD8+CD4-CCR7+CD45RA+ naive T cells. The chain recombines TRBV7-2 with TRBJ2-7; D is possibly TRBD1 or TRBD2 (5 bases each). The CDR3: CASSSLTDYGQYF. The CDR3, as DNA: TGTGCCAGCAGCTCCCTGACAGACTACGGGCAGTACTTC.